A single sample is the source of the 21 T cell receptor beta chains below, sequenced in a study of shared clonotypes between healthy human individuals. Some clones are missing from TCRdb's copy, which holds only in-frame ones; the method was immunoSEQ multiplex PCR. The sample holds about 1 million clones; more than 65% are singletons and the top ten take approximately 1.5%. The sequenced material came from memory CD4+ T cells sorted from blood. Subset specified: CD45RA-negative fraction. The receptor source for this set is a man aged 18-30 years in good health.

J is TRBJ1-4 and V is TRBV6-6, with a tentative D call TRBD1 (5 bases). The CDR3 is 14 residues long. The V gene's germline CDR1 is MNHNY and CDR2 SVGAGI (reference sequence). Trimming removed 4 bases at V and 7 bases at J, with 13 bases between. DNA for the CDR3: TGTGCCAGCAGTTCCCTGGGGGGAGGTGAAAAACTGTTTTTT. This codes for CASSSLGGGEKLFF.

In nucleotides, the CDR3 is TGTGCCAGCTCTTCGGACAGGCGAGCTAACTATGGCTACACCTTC. Its translation: CASSSDRRANYGYTF. The rearrangement links TRBV18 to TRBJ1-2, with 7 bases aligning to TRBD1. The CDR3 covers 15 residues. Trimming removed 6 bases from V and 0 bases from J; junction bases left unmatched: 7. CDR1 is KGHSH and CDR2 is LQKENI in the germline V gene.

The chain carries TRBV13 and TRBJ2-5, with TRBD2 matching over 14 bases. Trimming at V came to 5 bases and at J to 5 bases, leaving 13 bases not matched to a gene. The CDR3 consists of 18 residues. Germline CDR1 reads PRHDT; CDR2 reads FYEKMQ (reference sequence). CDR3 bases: TGTGCCAGCAGCCATGGACTAGCGGGGGGCCTATTCAAGGAGACCCAGTACTTC. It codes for CASSHGLAGGLFKETQYF. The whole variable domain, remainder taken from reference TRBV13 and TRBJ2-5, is AAGVIQSPRHLIKEKRETATLKCYPIPRHDTVYWYQQGPGQDPQFLISFYEKMQSDKGSIPDRFSAQQFSDYHSELNMSSLELGDSALYFCASSHGLAGGLFKETQYFGPGTRLLVL.

The CDR3 region is CASREQGYTEAFF. DNA for the CDR3: TGCGCCAGCAGGGAACAGGGCTATACTGAAGCTTTCTTT. The rearrangement uses TRBV5-1 and TRBJ1-1; D is perhaps TRBD1 (6 bases). Trimming pared 5 bases from V and 5 bases from J, leaving 13 bases between. CDR3 length equals 13 residues. Germline loops: CDR1 SGHRS, CDR2 YFSETQ.

The DNA for the CDR3 is TGTGCCAGCAGTGATAGCGGGGGGGCCTATGGGGAGCAGTACTTC. This sequence encodes CASSDSGGAYGEQYF. The chain uses TRBV2 and TRBJ2-7, with 11 bases aligning to TRBD2. Germline loops: CDR1 SNHLY, CDR2 FYNNEI. This CDR3 comprises 15 residues. Trimming removed 3 bases from V and 7 bases from J; junction bases left unmatched: 8. Full variable domain (outside the CDR3, taken from reference TRBV2 and TRBJ2-7): EPEVTQTPSHQVTQMGQEVILRCVPISNHLYFYWYRQILGQKVEFLVSFYNNEISEKSEIFDDQFSVERPDGSNFTLKIRSTKLEDSAMYFCASSDSGGAYGEQYFGPGTRLTVT.

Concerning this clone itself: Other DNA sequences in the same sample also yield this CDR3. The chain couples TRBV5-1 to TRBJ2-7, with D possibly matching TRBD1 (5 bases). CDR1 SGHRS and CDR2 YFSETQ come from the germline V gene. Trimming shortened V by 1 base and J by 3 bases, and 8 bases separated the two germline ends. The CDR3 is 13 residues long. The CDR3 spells CASSLLQGYEQYF. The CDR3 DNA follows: TGCGCCAGCAGCTTGTTGCAGGGCTACGAGCAGTACTTC.

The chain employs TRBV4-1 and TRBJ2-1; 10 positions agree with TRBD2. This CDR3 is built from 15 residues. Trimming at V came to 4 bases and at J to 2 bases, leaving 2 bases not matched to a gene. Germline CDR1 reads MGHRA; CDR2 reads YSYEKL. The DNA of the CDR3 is TGCGCCAGCAGCCGGCTAGCGGGAGCCTACAATGAGCAGTTCTTC. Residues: CASSRLAGAYNEQFF.

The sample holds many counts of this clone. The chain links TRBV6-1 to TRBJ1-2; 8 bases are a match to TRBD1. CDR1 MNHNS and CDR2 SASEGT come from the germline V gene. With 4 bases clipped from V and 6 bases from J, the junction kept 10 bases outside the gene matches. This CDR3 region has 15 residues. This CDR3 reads CASSGIRGQENGYTF. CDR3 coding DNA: TGTGCCAGCAGTGGGATTAGGGGACAGGAGAATGGCTACACCTTC.

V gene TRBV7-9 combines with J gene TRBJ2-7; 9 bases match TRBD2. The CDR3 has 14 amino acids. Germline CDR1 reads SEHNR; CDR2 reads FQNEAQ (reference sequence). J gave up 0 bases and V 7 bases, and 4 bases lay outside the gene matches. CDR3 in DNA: TGTGCCAGCATAAGAGCGGGAGGCTCCTACGAGCAGTACTTC. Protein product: CASIRAGGSYEQYF. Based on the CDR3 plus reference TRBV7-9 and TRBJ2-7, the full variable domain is DTGVSQNPRHKITKRGQNVTFRCDPISEHNRLYWYRQTLGQGPEFLTYFQNEAQLEKSRLLSDRFSAERPKGSFSTLEIQRTEQGDSAMYLCASIRAGGSYEQYFGPGTRLTVT.

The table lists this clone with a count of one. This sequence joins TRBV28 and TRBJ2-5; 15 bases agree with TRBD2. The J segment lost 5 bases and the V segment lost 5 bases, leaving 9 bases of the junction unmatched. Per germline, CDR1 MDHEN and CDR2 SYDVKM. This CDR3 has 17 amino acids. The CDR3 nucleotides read TGTGCCAGCAGTCCCCGGACTAGCGGGGGGGCAAGGGAGACCCAGTACTTC. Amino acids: CASSPRTSGGARETQYF.

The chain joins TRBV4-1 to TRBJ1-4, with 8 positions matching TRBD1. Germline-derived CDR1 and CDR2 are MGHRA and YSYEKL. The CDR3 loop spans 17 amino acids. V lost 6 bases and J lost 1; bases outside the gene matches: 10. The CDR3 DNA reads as TGCGCCAGCAGGAAGGGAACAGGGGGGGTAACTAATGAAAAACTGTTTTTT. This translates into CASRKGTGGVTNEKLFF.

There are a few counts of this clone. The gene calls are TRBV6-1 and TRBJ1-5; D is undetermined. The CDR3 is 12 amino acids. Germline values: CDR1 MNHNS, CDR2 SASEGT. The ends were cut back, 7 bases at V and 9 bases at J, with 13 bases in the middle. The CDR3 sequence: CASMAGSRPQHF. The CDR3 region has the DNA TGTGCCAGCATGGCGGGTTCAAGGCCCCAGCATTTT.

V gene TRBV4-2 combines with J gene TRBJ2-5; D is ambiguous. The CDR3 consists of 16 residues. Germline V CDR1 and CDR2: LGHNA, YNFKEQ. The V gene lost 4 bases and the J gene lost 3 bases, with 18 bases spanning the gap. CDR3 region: CASSRAMTGNEETQYF. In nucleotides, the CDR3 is TGTGCCAGCAGCCGAGCGATGACTGGGAACGAAGAGACCCAGTACTTC.

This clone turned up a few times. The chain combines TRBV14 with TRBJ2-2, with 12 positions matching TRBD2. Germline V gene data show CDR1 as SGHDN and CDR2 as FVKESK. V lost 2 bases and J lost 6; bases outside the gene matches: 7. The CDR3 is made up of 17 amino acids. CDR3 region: CASSQFPTSGGAGELFF. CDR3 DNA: TGTGCCAGCAGCCAATTCCCGACTAGCGGGGGTGCCGGGGAGCTGTTTTTT.

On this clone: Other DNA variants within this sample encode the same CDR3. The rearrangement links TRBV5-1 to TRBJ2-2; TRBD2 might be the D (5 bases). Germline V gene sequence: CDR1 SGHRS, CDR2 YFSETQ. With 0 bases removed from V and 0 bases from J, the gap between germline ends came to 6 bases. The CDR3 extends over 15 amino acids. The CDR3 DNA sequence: TGCGCCAGCAGCTTGGGGGGAGCGAACACCGGGGAGCTGTTTTTT. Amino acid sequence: CASSLGGANTGELFF.

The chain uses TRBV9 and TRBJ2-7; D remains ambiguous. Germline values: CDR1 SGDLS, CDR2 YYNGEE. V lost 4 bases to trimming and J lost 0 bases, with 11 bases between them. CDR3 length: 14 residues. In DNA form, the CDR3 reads TGTGCCAGCAGCCGTCGTAGCAACTCCTACGAGCAGTACTTC. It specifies CASSRRSNSYEQYF.

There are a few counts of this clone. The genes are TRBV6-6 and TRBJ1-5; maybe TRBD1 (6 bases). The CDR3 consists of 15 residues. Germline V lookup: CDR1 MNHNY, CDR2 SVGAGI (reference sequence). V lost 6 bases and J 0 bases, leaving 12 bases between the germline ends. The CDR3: CASSPGQTSNQPQHF. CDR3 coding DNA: TGTGCCAGCAGCCCGGGACAAACTAGCAATCAGCCCCAGCATTTT.

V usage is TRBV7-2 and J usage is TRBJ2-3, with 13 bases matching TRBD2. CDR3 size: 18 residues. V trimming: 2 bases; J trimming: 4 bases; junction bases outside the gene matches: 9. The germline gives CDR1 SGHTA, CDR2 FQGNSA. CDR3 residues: CASSLYGLAGDRADTQYF. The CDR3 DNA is TGTGCCAGCAGCTTATACGGACTAGCGGGAGATCGGGCAGATACGCAGTATTTT.

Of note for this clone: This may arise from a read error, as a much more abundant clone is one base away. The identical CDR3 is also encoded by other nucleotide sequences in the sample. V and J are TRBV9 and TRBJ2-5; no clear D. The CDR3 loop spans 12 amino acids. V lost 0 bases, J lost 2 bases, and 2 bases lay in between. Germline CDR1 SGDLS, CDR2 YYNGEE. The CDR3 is CASSVGQETQYF. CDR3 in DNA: TGTGCCAGCAGCGTAGGGCAAGAGACCCAGTACTTC.

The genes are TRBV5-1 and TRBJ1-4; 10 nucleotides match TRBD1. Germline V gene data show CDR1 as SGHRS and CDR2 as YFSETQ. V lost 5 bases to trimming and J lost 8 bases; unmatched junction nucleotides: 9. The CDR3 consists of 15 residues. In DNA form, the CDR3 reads TGCGCCAGCAGGCGACAGGGGGCGGTAGGAGAAAAACTGTTTTTT. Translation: CASRRQGAVGEKLFF. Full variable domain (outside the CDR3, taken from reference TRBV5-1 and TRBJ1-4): KAGVTQTPRYLIKTRGQQVTLSCSPISGHRSVSWYQQTPGQGLQFLFEYFSETQRNKGNFPGRFSGRQFSNSRSEMNVSTLELGDSALYLCASRRQGAVGEKLFFGSGTQLSVL.

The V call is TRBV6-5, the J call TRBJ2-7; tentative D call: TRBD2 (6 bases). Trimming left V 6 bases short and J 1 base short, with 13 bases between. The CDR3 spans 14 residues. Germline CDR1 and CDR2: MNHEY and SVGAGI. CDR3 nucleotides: TGTGCCAGCAGCTTCCGGGACTGGTCCTACGAGCAGTACTTC. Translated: CASSFRDWSYEQYF.